The 9 T cell receptor beta chains in this list originate from one sample, sequenced in a study of T-cell memory formation after mild COVID-19. Using its own MiXCR run on the 5' RACE reads, TCRdb lists one record per CDR3 protein. The sample yields some 70,000 distinct CDR3 sequences, 16% seen once. The sample consisted of PBMCs or a T cell subset sorted from them (not recorded which). The receptors stem from an adult woman who had mild COVID-19 (a few samples of this study predate the infection). Cell type and time point are not known.

The rearrangement joins TRBV12-3 or TRBV12-4 to TRBJ2-3; D uncertain. Trimming left V 3 bases short and J 3 bases short, with 10 bases between. This CDR3 has 14 residues. The CDR3 reads CASSFSMETDTQYF. CDR3 in DNA: TGTGCCAGCAGTTTCAGTATGGAAACAGATACGCAGTATTTT.

Sample share makes this clonotype large. V usage is TRBV20-1 and J usage is TRBJ2-2; D unresolved. This CDR3 comprises 15 residues. CDR1 and CDR2 from the germline V gene are DFQATT and SNEGSKA (reference sequence). Deletions cut 0 bases from V and 8 bases from J, with 16 bases between. The CDR3 DNA reads TGCAGTGCTAGAGAGGCAGGTGGCAGGCTAGGGGAGCTGTTTTTT. Its translation is CSAREAGGRLGELFF.

This clonotype occurred a few times. The chain recombines TRBV7-9 with TRBJ2-1; 12 nucleotides match TRBD2. J lost 5 bases, V lost 4 bases, and 12 bases had no gene match. CDR1 is SEHNR, CDR2 FQNEAQ, per germline (reference sequence). The CDR3 is made up of 18 amino acids. The CDR3 DNA is TGTGCCAGCAGCTGGCCTCCTCCGGGACTAGCGGGCGACAATGAGCAGTTCTTC. This gives the protein CASSWPPPGLAGDNEQFF.

This clonotype occurred a few times. The gene calls are TRBV12-3 or TRBV12-4 and TRBJ2-1; D is perhaps TRBD1 (6 bases). The CDR3 consists of 18 residues. Trimming left V 0 bases short and J 5 bases short, with 20 bases between. The CDR3 loop reads CASSLALPSQGWDNEQFF. The CDR3 DNA sequence: TGTGCCAGCAGTTTAGCCCTCCCTTCACAGGGATGGGACAATGAGCAGTTCTTC.

Only a few counts were recorded for this clonotype. The chain has TRBV3-1 and TRBJ2-3, with 9 bases lining up with TRBD2. The CDR3 sequence is 16 residues long. CDR1 is LGHDT, CDR2 YNNKEL, per germline (reference sequence). J lost 2 bases, V lost 4 bases, and 7 bases had no gene match. CDR3 residues: CASSPSGGRVTDTQYF. The CDR3 DNA sequence: TGTGCCAGCAGCCCCAGTGGCGGGAGGGTCACAGATACGCAGTATTTT.

This rearrangement joins TRBV6-5 to TRBJ2-1; the D is unclear. V lost 2 bases to trimming and J lost 4 bases, with 9 bases between them. Germline loops: CDR1 MNHEY, CDR2 SVGAGI. The CDR3 consists of 14 residues. The CDR3 DNA reads as TGTGCCAGCAGTTACCGACCAGATTACAATGAGCAGTTCTTC. This translates into CASSYRPDYNEQFF.

This clonotype has at least ten counts. CDR3 nucleotide sequence: TGTGCCAGCAGTTCCGCCAATCAGCCCCAGCATTTT. Translating gives CASSSANQPQHF. J is TRBJ1-5 and V is TRBV7-9, with D unclear. Germline V CDR1 and CDR2: SEHNR, FQNEAQ (reference sequence). The V end lost 6 bases, the J end lost 3 bases, and 6 bases lay between the germline ends. The CDR3 consists of 12 residues. The full variable domain, rest sourced from reference TRBV7-9 and TRBJ1-5, is DTGVSQNPRHKITKRGQNVTFRCDPISEHNRLYWYRQTLGQGPEFLTYFQNEAQLEKSRLLSDRFSAERPKGSFSTLEIQRTEQGDSAMYLCASSSANQPQHFGDGTRLSIL.

The chain uses TRBV6-2 or TRBV6-3 and TRBJ1-2, with 7 bases fitting TRBD1. Germline assignment: CDR1 MNHEY and CDR2 SVGEGT. CDR3 size: 13 residues. V trimming: 0 bases; J trimming: 8 bases; junction bases outside the gene matches: 3. DNA for the CDR3: TGTGCCAGCAGTTACTCGAGGGGACAGGGCTACACCTTC. Its protein product is CASSYSRGQGYTF.

The chain carries TRBV20-1 and TRBJ1-1; no reliable D call. The CDR3 is made up of 16 amino acids. V lost 0 bases and J 1 base, leaving 15 bases between the germline ends. Germline V gene sequence: CDR1 DFQATT, CDR2 SNEGSKA (reference sequence). CDR3 region: CSARDYRAAPNTEAFF. The CDR3, as DNA: TGCAGTGCTAGAGATTATAGGGCAGCGCCGAACACTGAAGCTTTCTTT.